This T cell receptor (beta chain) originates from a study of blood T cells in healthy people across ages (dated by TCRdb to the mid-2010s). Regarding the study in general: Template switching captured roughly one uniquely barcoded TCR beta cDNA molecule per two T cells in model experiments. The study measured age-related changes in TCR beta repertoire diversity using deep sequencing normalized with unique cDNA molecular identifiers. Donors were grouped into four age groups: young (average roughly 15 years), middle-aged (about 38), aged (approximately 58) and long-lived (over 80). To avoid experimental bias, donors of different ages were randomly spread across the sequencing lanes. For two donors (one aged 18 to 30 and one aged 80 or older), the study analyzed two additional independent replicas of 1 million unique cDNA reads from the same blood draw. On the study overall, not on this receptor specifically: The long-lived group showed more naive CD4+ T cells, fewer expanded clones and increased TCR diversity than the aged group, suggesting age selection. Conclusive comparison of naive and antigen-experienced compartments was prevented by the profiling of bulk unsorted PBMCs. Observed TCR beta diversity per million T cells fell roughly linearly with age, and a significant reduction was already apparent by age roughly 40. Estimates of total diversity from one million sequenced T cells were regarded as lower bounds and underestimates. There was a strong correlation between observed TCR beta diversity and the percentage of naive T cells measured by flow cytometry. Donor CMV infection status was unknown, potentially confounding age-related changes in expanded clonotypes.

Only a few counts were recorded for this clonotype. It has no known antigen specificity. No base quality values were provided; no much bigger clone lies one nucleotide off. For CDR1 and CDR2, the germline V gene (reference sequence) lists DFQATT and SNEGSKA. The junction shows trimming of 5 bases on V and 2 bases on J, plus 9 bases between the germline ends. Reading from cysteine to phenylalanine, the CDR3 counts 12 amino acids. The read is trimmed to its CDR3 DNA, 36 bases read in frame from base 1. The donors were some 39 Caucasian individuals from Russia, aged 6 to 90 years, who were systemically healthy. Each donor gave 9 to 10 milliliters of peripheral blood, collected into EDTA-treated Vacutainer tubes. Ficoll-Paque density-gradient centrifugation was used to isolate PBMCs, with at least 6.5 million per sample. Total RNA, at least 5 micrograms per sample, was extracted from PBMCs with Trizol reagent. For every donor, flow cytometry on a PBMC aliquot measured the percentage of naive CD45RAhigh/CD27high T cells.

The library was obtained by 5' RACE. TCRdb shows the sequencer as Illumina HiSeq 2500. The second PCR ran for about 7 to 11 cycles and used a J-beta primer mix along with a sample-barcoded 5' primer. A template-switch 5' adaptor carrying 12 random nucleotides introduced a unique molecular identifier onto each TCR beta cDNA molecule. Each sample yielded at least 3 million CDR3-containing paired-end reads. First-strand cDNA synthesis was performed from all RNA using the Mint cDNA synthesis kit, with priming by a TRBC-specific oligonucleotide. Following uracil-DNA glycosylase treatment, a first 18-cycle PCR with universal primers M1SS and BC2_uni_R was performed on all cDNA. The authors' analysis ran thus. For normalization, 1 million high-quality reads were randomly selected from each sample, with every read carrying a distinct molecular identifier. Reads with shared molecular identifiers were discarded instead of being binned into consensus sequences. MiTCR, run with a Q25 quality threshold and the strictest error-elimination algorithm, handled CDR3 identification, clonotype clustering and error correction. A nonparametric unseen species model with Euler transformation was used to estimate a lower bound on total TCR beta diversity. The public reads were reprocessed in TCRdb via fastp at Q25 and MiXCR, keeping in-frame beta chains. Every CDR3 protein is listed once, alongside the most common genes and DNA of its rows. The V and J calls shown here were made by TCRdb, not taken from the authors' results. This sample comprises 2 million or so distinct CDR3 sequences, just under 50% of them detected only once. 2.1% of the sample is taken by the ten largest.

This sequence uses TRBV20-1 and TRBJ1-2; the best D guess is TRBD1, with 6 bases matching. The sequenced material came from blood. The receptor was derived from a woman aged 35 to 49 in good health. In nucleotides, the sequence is TGCAGTGCTCCCCAGGGGAACTATGGCTACACCTTC. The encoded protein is CSAPQGNYGYTF.